Here is one TCR beta chain with its context. Trimming pared 2 bases from V and 2 bases from J, leaving 9 bases between. Germline loops: CDR1 SGHAT, CDR2 FQNNGV. CDR3 size: 14 residues. This specimen belongs to a study of T cell changes during pregnancy in multiple sclerosis. Data came from immunoSEQ multiplex PCR; TCRdb stores just in-frame clones and leaves some out. Of fewer than 70,000 clones detected, just over 90% appear once; the ten largest clones hold 1.4%. The J gene is TRBJ2-5, the V gene TRBV11-2; D perhaps matches TRBD1 (6 bases). The clonotype was recovered from a female donor with multiple sclerosis, enrolled in a pregnancy study. The sample consisted of peripheral blood, taken in the third trimester of pregnancy. CDR3 bases: TGTGCCAGCAGCTTATGGGGGCGGCAAGAGACCCAGTACTTC. Amino acids: CASSLWGRQETQYF.